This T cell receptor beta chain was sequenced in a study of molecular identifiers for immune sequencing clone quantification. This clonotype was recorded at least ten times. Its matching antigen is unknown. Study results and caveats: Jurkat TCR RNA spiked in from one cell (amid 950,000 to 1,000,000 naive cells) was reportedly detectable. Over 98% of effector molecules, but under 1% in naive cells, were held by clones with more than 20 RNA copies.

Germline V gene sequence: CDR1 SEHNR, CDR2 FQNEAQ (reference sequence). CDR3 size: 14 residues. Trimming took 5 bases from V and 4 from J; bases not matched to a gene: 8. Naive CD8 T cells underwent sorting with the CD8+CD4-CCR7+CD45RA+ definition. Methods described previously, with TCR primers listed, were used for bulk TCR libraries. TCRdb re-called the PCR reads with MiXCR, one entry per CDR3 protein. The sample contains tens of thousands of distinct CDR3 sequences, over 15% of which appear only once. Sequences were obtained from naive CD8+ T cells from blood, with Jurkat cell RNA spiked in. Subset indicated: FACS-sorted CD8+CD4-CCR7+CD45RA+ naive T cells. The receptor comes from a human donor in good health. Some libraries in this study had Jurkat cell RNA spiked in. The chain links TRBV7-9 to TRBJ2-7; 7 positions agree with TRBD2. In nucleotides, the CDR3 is TGTGCCAGCAGCCCCCTAGCGGAGGATTACGAGCAGTACTTC. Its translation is CASSPLAEDYEQYF.